The 3 T cell receptor beta chains below were found in one sample sequenced in a study of cytomegalovirus exposure and HLA in healthy donors. Both 60 Vbeta primers and 13 Jbeta primers went into the PCR. Some clones are missing from TCRdb's copy, which holds only in-frame ones; the method was immunoSEQ multiplex PCR. Of roughly 200,000 clones listed, 70% to 80% are singletons. The specimen was PBMCs. The origin of the receptors is a man in his sixties in good health and CMV-seronegative.

This sequence joins TRBV10-3 and TRBJ2-1, with TRBD2 identical over 10 bases. The CDR3 sequence is 15 residues long. V lost 6 bases and J lost 9; bases outside the gene matches: 11. Germline V gene sequence: CDR1 ENHRY, CDR2 SYGVKD. CDR3 nucleotides: TGTGCCATCAGCCAAGGGCTAGCGGGGGTAGTTGAGCAGTTCTTC. Translated, it gives CAISQGLAGVVEQFF.

The chain employs TRBV9 and TRBJ1-2, with 7 bases aligning to TRBD1. The length of the CDR3 is 15 residues. CDR1 is SGDLS and CDR2 is YYNGEE in the germline V gene. Trimming cost V 7 bases and J 4 bases; bases outside gene matches: 13. The CDR3 DNA reads as TGTGCCAGCTCCCAGGGGGTTGGGCTAGGCTATGGCTACACCTTC. Protein product: CASSQGVGLGYGYTF.

CDR3 loop: CASSGRQGVQETQYF. The CDR3 DNA reads TGTGCCAGCAGTGGTCGACAGGGGGTTCAAGAGACCCAGTACTTC. The chain employs TRBV6-1 and TRBJ2-5, with 9 bases identical to TRBD1. Unmatched junction bases numbered 5, after V lost 4 bases and J lost 2 bases. The CDR3 sequence is 15 residues long. CDR1 and CDR2 (germline): MNHNS, SASEGT.